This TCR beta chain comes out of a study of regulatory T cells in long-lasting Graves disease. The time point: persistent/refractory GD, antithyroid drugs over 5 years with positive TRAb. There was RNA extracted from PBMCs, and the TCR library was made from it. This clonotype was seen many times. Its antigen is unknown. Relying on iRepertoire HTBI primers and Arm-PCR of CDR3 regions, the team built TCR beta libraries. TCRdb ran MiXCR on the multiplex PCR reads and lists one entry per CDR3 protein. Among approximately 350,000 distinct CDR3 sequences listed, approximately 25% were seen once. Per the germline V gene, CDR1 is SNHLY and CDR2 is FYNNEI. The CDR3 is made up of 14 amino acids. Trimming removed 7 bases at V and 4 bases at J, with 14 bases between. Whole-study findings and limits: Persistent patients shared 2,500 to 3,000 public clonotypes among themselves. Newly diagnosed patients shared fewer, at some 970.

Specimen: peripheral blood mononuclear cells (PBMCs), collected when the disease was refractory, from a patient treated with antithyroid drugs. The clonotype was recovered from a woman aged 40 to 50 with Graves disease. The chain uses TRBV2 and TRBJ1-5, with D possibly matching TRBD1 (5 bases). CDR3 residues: CASIPGAGNQPQHF. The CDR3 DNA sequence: TGTGCCAGCATCCCCGGGGCGGGAAATCAGCCCCAGCATTTT. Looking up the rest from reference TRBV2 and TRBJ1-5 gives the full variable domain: EPEVTQTPSHQVTQMGQEVILRCVPISNHLYFYWYRQILGQKVEFLVSFYNNEISEKSEIFDDQFSVERPDGSNFTLKIRSTKLEDSAMYFCASIPGAGNQPQHFGDGTRLSIL.